The 8 T cell receptor beta chains below all came from one sample that was sequenced in a study of T-cell reconstitution after alpha-beta-depleted transplantation in children. During its preparation, the TCRbeta library received unique molecular identifiers. TCRdb reprocessed the PCR reads with MiXCR, giving one entry per CDR3 protein. Of some 460,000 distinct CDR3 sequences detected, 15% to 20% appear once; the ten largest clones hold 25% to 30%. Here the sequenced sample was PBMCs, mostly from graft donor cells, taken 360 days after TCRalphabeta/CD19-depleted stem cell transplant. The receptors stem from a boy less than two years old who had a stem cell transplant for Wiskott-Aldrich syndrome, so the T cells may come from the graft donor.

J is TRBJ1-4 and V is TRBV6-1, with D unclear. The CDR3 is 13 amino acids. V was cut by 4 bases and J by 7 bases, with 10 bases left in between. Per germline, CDR1 MNHNS and CDR2 SASEGT. The CDR3 nucleotides read TGTGCCAGCAGTGCGAGGGTCCGTGAAAAACTGTTTTTT. Translated: CASSARVREKLFF.

The chain carries TRBV29-1 and TRBJ2-7; no clear D. The length of the CDR3 is 11 residues. Trimming left V 5 bases short and J 2 bases short, with 7 bases between. Germline CDR1 SQVTM, CDR2 ANQGSEA. CDR3 region: CSVRLAYEQYF. The DNA for the CDR3 is TGCAGCGTTAGGCTAGCCTACGAGCAGTACTTC.

This clonotype has a handful of counts. The V gene is TRBV19, the J gene TRBJ2-1; possibly TRBD2 for D (6 bases). The germline V and J ends were trimmed by 3 bases and 4 bases, with 22 bases remaining between them. This CDR3 has 18 amino acids. Germline V gene sequence: CDR1 LNHDA, CDR2 SQIVND (reference sequence). The CDR3 sequence is CASSMAPWEAGVYNEQFF. The CDR3 coding sequence is TGTGCCAGTAGTATGGCCCCATGGGAGGCGGGTGTGTACAATGAGCAGTTCTTC.

The chain uses TRBV27 and TRBJ2-3, with 8 bases aligning to TRBD2. CDR3 length: 15 amino acids. CDR1 is MNHEY and CDR2 is SMNVEV in the germline V gene (reference sequence). V dropped 4 bases and J dropped 5; count of bases not matched to a gene: 8. The CDR3 nucleotides are TGTGCCAGCAGTTCCCCGGGACTAGTAGAAGATACGCAGTATTTT. Encoded protein: CASSSPGLVEDTQYF.

The rearrangement joins TRBV10-2 to TRBJ1-1; D perhaps matches TRBD1 (5 bases). Germline V gene lookup returns CDR1 WSHSY and CDR2 SAAADI. The CDR3 spans 14 residues. Trimming left V 3 bases short and J 6 bases short, with 14 bases between. The CDR3 here is CASSDRTPSAEAFF. The CDR3 nucleotides read TGCGCCAGCAGTGACCGGACACCCAGTGCTGAAGCTTTCTTT.

The genes are TRBV5-5 and TRBJ2-2; possible D gene TRBD2, 5 bases. The CDR3 consists of 18 residues. With 3 bases removed from V and 4 bases from J, the gap between germline ends came to 22 bases. Germline V gene data show CDR1 as SGHKS and CDR2 as YYEKEE (reference sequence). The CDR3 DNA reads as TGTGCCAGCAGCTGGCCCCGCCTAGCCCTAGGAGCCACCGGGGAGCTGTTTTTT. It translates to CASSWPRLALGATGELFF.

This clonotype was seen more than once but under ten times. V is TRBV4-2 and J is TRBJ2-5, with 12 bases aligning to TRBD2. CDR1 is LGHNA, CDR2 YNFKEQ, per germline. J gave up 3 bases and V 3 bases, and 5 bases lay outside the gene matches. The CDR3 runs to 16 residues. The CDR3 region has the DNA TGTGCCAGCAGCCATTCTCGGACTAGCGGGAAAGAGACCCAGTACTTC. Translated, it gives CASSHSRTSGKETQYF.

The chain uses TRBV11-2 and TRBJ2-2; a possible D gene is TRBD1 (7 bases). Germline V gene sequence: CDR1 SGHAT, CDR2 FQNNGV. This CDR3 has 15 amino acids. Trimming shortened V by 5 bases and J by 5 bases, and 15 bases separated the two germline ends. The chain's CDR3 is CASSTRPGGTGELFF. The CDR3 nucleotides read TGTGCCAGCAGCACCCGACCAGGGGGGACCGGGGAGCTGTTTTTT.